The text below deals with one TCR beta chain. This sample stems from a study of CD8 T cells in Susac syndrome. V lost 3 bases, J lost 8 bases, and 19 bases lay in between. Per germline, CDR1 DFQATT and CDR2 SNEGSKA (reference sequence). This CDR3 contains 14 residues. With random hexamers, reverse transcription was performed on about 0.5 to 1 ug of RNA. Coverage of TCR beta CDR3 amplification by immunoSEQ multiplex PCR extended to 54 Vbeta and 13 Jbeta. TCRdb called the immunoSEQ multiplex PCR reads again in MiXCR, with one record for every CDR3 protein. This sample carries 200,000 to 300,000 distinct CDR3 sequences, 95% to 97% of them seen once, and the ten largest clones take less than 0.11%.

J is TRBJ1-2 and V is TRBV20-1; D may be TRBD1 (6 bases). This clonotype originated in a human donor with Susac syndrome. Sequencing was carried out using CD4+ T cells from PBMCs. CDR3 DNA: TGCAGTGCTAGGGGGGCACAGGGAAGCGGGGGCTACACCTTC. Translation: CSARGAQGSGGYTF.